These T cell receptor beta chains were read from a single sample in a study of vaccination effects on CD4 cells after COVID-19. These receptors lack a known antigen. TCRdb's table, derived via immunoSEQ multiplex PCR, lists solely in-frame clones and lacks some. Found here are roughly 63,000 clones, 75% to 85% of them singletons; the top ten hold less than 2.5%. The sequencing used CD4+ T cells from PBMCs cultured with HCoV-OC43 spike peptides, collected after COVID-19 vaccination. These receptors were obtained from a human donor who received a COVID-19 vaccine. The CDR3 runs from the conserved cysteine through the conserved F or W. D genes are given only for firm matches. A clone size is listed for some rows: how often the clone was seen (once, few, many), or a class if it is expanded.

D	V	J	size	CDR3	DNA
.	TRBV18	TRBJ2-5	.	CASSPPSRGQETQYF	TGTGCCAGCTCACCACCGTCCAGGGGCCAAGAGACCCAGTACTTC
.	TRBV5-1	TRBJ2-5	.	CASSFNRLEARETQYF	TGCGCCAGCAGCTTCAATCGACTAGAGGCCCGTGAGACCCAGTACTTC
.	TRBV30	TRBJ2-4	.	CAWKPRGTKNIQYF	TGTGCCTGGAAACCCCGGGGGACCAAAAACATTCAGTACTTC
.	TRBV5-1	TRBJ2-5	.	CASSTDGGGETQYF	TGCGCCAGCAGCACCGACGGGGGTGGGGAGACCCAGTACTTC
.	TRBV2	TRBJ2-3	.	CASSGGFGTDTQYF	TGTGCCAGCAGTGGAGGGTTTGGCACAGATACGCAGTATTTT
TRBD1	TRBV29-1	TRBJ1-2	.	CSVEVWAGGGYTF	TGCAGCGTTGAAGTTTGGGCAGGGGGTGGCTACACCTTC
.	TRBV4-3	TRBJ1-1	.	CASSHTDRVNTEAFF	TGCGCCAGCAGCCACACAGACAGAGTGAACACTGAAGCTTTCTTT
.	TRBV21-1	TRBJ2-4	.	CASSPSGGDIQYF	TGTGCCAGCAGCCCCTCCGGGGGTGACATTCAGTACTTC
.	TRBV15	TRBJ1-2	.	CATSRVSGEGYGYTF	TGTGCCACCAGCAGAGTTTCCGGGGAAGGCTATGGCTACACCTTC
.	TRBV28	TRBJ1-3	.	CASMGGGNTIYF	TGTGCCAGCATGGGGGGGGGAAACACCATATATTTT
.	TRBV5-6	TRBJ1-4	once	CASSNREVEKLFF	TGTGCCAGCAGCAACAGGGAGGTTGAAAAACTGTTTTTT
TRBD1	TRBV19	TRBJ2-2	.	CASSIGGTVNTGELFF	TGTGCCAGTAGTATAGGTGGGACAGTTAACACCGGGGAGCTGTTTTTT
.	TRBV19	TRBJ2-5	.	CASSNVGGSETQYF	TGTGCCAGTAGTAATGTTGGGGGATCCGAGACCCAGTACTTC
.	TRBV27	TRBJ2-5	.	CASSTSRDQETQYF	TGTGCCAGCAGTACCTCCCGGGATCAAGAGACCCAGTACTTC
TRBD1	TRBV6-5	TRBJ2-5	.	CASRLGTGEETQYF	TGTGCCAGCCGATTAGGGACAGGGGAGGAGACCCAGTACTTC
.	TRBV3-1/TRBV3-2	TRBJ2-2	few	CASSQDRLRELFF	TGTGCCAGCAGCCAAGACAGGCTACGGGAGCTGTTTTTT
TRBD1	TRBV28	TRBJ1-6	.	CASSRLGQGDSPLHF	TGTGCCAGCAGTCGACTAGGACAGGGGGATTCACCCCTCCACTTT
.	TRBV7-9	TRBJ2-2	.	CASSLSGTGELFF	TGTGCCAGCAGCTTAAGTGGCACCGGGGAGCTGTTTTTT
.	TRBV6-1	TRBJ1-4	.	CASSEANGIGELFF	TGTGCCAGCAGTGAAGCGAACGGCATTGGTGAACTGTTTTTT
.	TRBV18	TRBJ2-5	.	CASSPQGLQETQYF	TGTGCCAGCTCACCTCAGGGACTCCAAGAGACCCAGTACTTC
.	TRBV7-2	TRBJ2-6	.	CASSRSLSSGANVLTF	TGTGCCAGCAGCCGCAGCCTATCCTCTGGGGCCAACGTCCTGACTTTC
TRBD2	TRBV3-1/TRBV3-2	TRBJ2-3	.	CASSQGSGGDTQYF	TGTGCCAGCAGCCAAGGGAGCGGGGGGGATACGCAGTATTTT
.	TRBV18	TRBJ1-1	.	CASSPPVTRNTEAFF	TGTGCCAGCTCACCACCGGTGACGAGGAACACTGAAGCTTTCTTT
.	TRBV3-1/TRBV3-2	TRBJ2-3	.	CASSQVPRGTHTDTQYF	TGTGCCAGCAGCCAAGTCCCTCGGGGCACCCACACAGATACGCAGTATTTT
TRBD1	TRBV5-4	TRBJ1-2	.	CASSFGQGAGGYTF	TGTGCCAGCAGCTTCGGGCAGGGGGCAGGGGGCTACACCTTC
.	TRBV12-5	TRBJ2-3	.	CASGVSTDTQYF	TGTGCTAGTGGTGTGAGCACAGATACGCAGTATTTT
.	TRBV3-1/TRBV3-2	TRBJ2-3	.	CASRLLDLGPDTQYF	TGTGCCAGCAGACTTTTGGACCTGGGTCCTGATACGCAGTATTTT
TRBD1	TRBV10-3	TRBJ1-5	.	CAISESLGTGGVYSNQPQHF	TGTGCCATCAGTGAAAGTCTTGGGACAGGGGGTGTCTATAGCAATCAGCCCCAGCATTTT
.	TRBV10-2	TRBJ2-4	.	CATLTMTGDIQYF	TGCGCCACCTTGACAATGACCGGGGACATTCAGTACTTC
.	TRBV7-3	TRBJ2-2	.	CASSAGTRQGSTGELFF	TGTGCCAGCAGCGCGGGGACGAGACAGGGATCCACCGGGGAGCTGTTTTTT
.	TRBV2	TRBJ1-5	.	CASSDESAQPQHF	TGTGCCAGCAGTGATGAGTCGGCTCAGCCCCAGCATTTT
TRBD1	TRBV6-5	TRBJ1-2	.	CASSWDRNYGYTF	TGTGCCAGCAGTTGGGACAGGAACTATGGCTACACCTTC
TRBD1	TRBV5-1	TRBJ2-1	.	CASSLVGQGAGEQFF	TGCGCCAGCAGCTTGGTGGGACAGGGGGCTGGTGAGCAGTTCTTC
TRBD1	TRBV18	TRBJ1-6	.	CASSSDRGGDSPLHF	TGTGCCAGCTCATCGGACAGGGGCGGCGATTCACCCCTCCACTTT
.	TRBV7-9	TRBJ1-6	.	CATKGVLDNSPLHF	TGTGCCACCAAGGGGGTTCTCGATAATTCACCCCTCCACTTT
.	TRBV5-5	TRBJ2-3	.	CASSSLPSSTDTQYF	TGTGCCAGCAGCTCACTGCCCTCTAGCACAGATACGCAGTATTTT
TRBD1	TRBV6-5	TRBJ1-2	few	CASTLGQGRYGYTF	TGTGCCAGCACTCTGGGACAGGGGAGGTATGGCTACACCTTC
.	TRBV6-5	TRBJ1-5	.	CASSRDPSGQPQHF	TGTGCCAGCAGTCGGGACCCCTCGGGTCAGCCCCAGCATTTT
.	TRBV3-1/TRBV3-2	TRBJ2-3	.	CASSQLGYSRATDTQYF	TGTGCCAGCAGCCAACTTGGGTACAGTCGGGCGACAGATACGCAGTATTTT
TRBD2	TRBV5-4	TRBJ2-2	once	CASSLAGGAGELFF	TGTGCCAGCAGCTTGGCCGGGGGGGCCGGGGAGCTGTTTTTT
.	TRBV7-2	TRBJ2-1	.	CASSSTRAFSGEQFF	TGTGCCAGCAGCTCAACCCGGGCCTTTTCGGGTGAGCAGTTCTTC
.	TRBV7-9	TRBJ2-6	.	CASSFLGPTTGANVLTF	TGTGCCAGCAGCTTCCTTGGCCCCACAACCGGGGCCAACGTCCTGACTTTC
.	TRBV4-1	TRBJ1-2	.	CASSQGSSAFTF	TGCGCCAGCAGCCAAGGATCAAGTGCTTTCACCTTC
.	TRBV28	TRBJ1-4	.	CASSSGGAGVKLFF	TGTGCCAGCAGTTCAGGTGGGGCAGGGGTAAAACTGTTTTTT
TRBD1	TRBV14	TRBJ2-2	once	CASSQDRGTASAGELFF	TGTGCCAGCAGCCAAGATAGGGGGACAGCTTCGGCCGGGGAGCTGTTTTTT
TRBD1	TRBV6-2/TRBV6-3	TRBJ1-5	.	CASSQDRVEPQHF	TGTGCCAGCAGTCAGGACAGGGTGGAGCCCCAGCATTTT
.	TRBV3-1/TRBV3-2	TRBJ1-6	once	CASSPQGTTLTNSPLHF	TGTGCCAGCAGCCCCCAAGGGACGACTCTAACTAATTCACCCCTCCACTTT
TRBD1	TRBV9	TRBJ1-2	few	CASSVESSRTGHGYTF	TGTGCCAGCAGCGTAGAATCGTCAAGGACAGGGCACGGCTACACCTTC
.	TRBV7-7	TRBJ2-5	.	CASSRGGGEETQYF	TGTGCCAGCAGCCGCGGGGGCGGGGAAGAGACCCAGTACTTC